A selection of T cell receptor beta chains follows, all from one sample in a study of T cell changes during pregnancy in multiple sclerosis. Measured with immunoSEQ multiplex PCR; TCRdb has only the in-frame clones, and not every one. Of about 71,000 clones in the sample, approximately 92% were seen once. The sequences come from peripheral blood, collected in the third trimester of pregnancy. Receptor source: a female donor with multiple sclerosis, enrolled in a pregnancy study. Each CDR3 is given with its conserved first and last residue. The order of the fields is V gene, J gene, clone size, D gene, CDR3 DNA, CDR3 protein. A D gene is named only where the DNA matches it firmly. Clone size is stated in some rows and not others, as once, few, many or a class when expanded.

TRBV7-3	TRBJ2-1	NA	TRBD2	TGTGCCAGCAGCCCATGGACTAGCGGGAGGGGTGAGCAGTTCTTC	CASSPWTSGRGEQFF
TRBV7-9	TRBJ2-1	NA	TRBD1	TGTGCCAGCAGCTTAAGCGGACAGGGAGTGGATGAGCAGTTCTTC	CASSLSGQGVDEQFF
TRBV7-3	TRBJ2-7	NA	TRBD1	TGTGCCAGCAGCTCAGGGGGGACAGGGGACGTCGAGCAGTACTTC	CASSSGGTGDVEQYF
TRBV13	TRBJ2-2	NA	TRBD2	TGTGCCAGCAGCACGGGAGGGCGGGCGGAGCTGTTTTTT	CASSTGGRAELFF
TRBV6-5	TRBJ2-2	NA	TRBD2	TGTGCCAGCAGCAGACTAGCGGGAGAGGGCGGGGAGCTGTTTTTT	CASSRLAGEGGELFF
TRBV10-1	TRBJ2-1	NA	TRBD2	TGCGCCAGCAGTGAGCTGATTAGCGGGAGTGATTATGAGCAGTTCTTC	CASSELISGSDYEQFF
TRBV28	TRBJ2-7	NA	TRBD2	TGTGCCAGCTATAGCAGGACTAGCGGGAGGAGGGACAACGAGCAGTACTTC	CASYSRTSGRRDNEQYF
TRBV5-1	TRBJ2-1	NA	TRBD2	TGCGCCAGCAGGACTAGCCTTGGGATGGGTGCCAATGAGCAGTTCTTC	CASRTSLGMGANEQFF
TRBV28	TRBJ2-1	NA	TRBD1	TGTGCCAGCAGCCTTGGACAGGGCGAGTTCTTC	CASSLGQGEFF
TRBV11-2	TRBJ2-3	NA	TRBD2	TGTGCCAGCAGTCGACGACTAGCGGGGCTCACAGATACGCAGTATTTT	CASSRRLAGLTDTQYF
TRBV5-4	TRBJ2-7	NA	NA	TGTGCCAGCAGTCCCGGGACTGCCTACGAGCAGTACTTC	CASSPGTAYEQYF
TRBV19	TRBJ1-1	few	TRBD1	TGTGCCAGCTACTTGAACAGGGGGCGGGTCACTGAAGCTTTCTTT	CASYLNRGRVTEAFF
TRBV10-1	TRBJ2-7	NA	NA	TGCGCCAGCAGTGATTATAAAAGGACTACGGCCTACGAGCAGTACTTC	CASSDYKRTTAYEQYF
TRBV19	TRBJ2-7	NA	TRBD2	TGTGCCAGTAGTACAGGGACTAGCGGCGTCGCCTACGAGCAGTACTTC	CASSTGTSGVAYEQYF
TRBV19	TRBJ2-5	once	TRBD1	TGTGCCAGTAGTACACCACAGGGGCATGGGGAGACCCAGTACTTC	CASSTPQGHGETQYF
TRBV19	TRBJ2-7	NA	TRBD2	TGTGCCAGTAGTATAGATCTGGCGTCTAGCGGGACCTTGTCCTACGAGCAGTACTTC	CASSIDLASSGTLSYEQYF
TRBV6-9	TRBJ2-2	NA	TRBD1	TGTGCCAGCAGTTATTCCCCGGGACAGGGGACCGGGGAGCTGTTTTTT	CASSYSPGQGTGELFF
TRBV18	TRBJ2-2	NA	TRBD2	TGTGCCAGCTCACCCTCCACTAGCGGGGACACCGGGGAGCTGTTTTTT	CASSPSTSGDTGELFF
TRBV7-9	TRBJ1-1	NA	TRBD1	TGTGCCAGCAGCTTCCTGACAGGGGGAAACACTGAAGCTTTCTTT	CASSFLTGGNTEAFF
TRBV19	TRBJ1-5	NA	TRBD1	TGTGCCAGTGCCGGGACAGGGGTTGATCAGCCCCAGCATTTT	CASAGTGVDQPQHF
TRBV30	TRBJ2-7	once	TRBD2	TGTGCCTGGGAACCCGGACTAGCGGGGTCCTACGAGCAGTACTTC	CAWEPGLAGSYEQYF
TRBV19	TRBJ1-5	once	NA	TGTGCCAGTAGTATAGTCGGGGGTTTGGGCAATCAGCCCCAGCATTTT	CASSIVGGLGNQPQHF
TRBV10-3	TRBJ2-1	once	TRBD2	TGTGCCATCAGTGAGTCAGTAGCGGGAGTGAGATACAATGAGCAGTTCTTC	CAISESVAGVRYNEQFF
TRBV6-4	TRBJ1-6	NA	TRBD1	TGTGCCAGCAGTGAAGAGACAGGGTATAATTCACCCCTCCACTTT	CASSEETGYNSPLHF
TRBV9	TRBJ2-7	once	NA	TGTGCCAGCAGCGGCCAAGAGGGTAGCTCCTACGAGCAGTACTTC	CASSGQEGSSYEQYF
TRBV7-2	TRBJ1-5	NA	TRBD1	TGTGCCAGCAGCTTCGGACAGGGTGACCAGCCCCAGCATTTT	CASSFGQGDQPQHF
TRBV4-1	TRBJ1-2	NA	TRBD1	TGCGCCAGCAGCCACCCGACAGGGGATGGCTACACCTTC	CASSHPTGDGYTF
TRBV7-2	TRBJ2-7	NA	TRBD2	TGTGCCAGCAGCTTAACGACTAGCGGATCTCATTCCTACGAGCAGTACTTC	CASSLTTSGSHSYEQYF
TRBV28	TRBJ1-6	NA	NA	TGTGCCAGCAGTTTCTCCGAACTTTATTCACCCCTCCACTTT	CASSFSELYSPLHF
TRBV5-1	TRBJ2-1	NA	TRBD2	TGCGCCAGCTCCGGAAGACTAGCGGGAGGCTATGAGCAGTTCTTC	CASSGRLAGGYEQFF
TRBV4-1	TRBJ2-7	NA	TRBD1	TGCGCCAGCAGGGGGGACAGCCCCTACGAGCAGTACTTC	CASRGDSPYEQYF
TRBV5-4	TRBJ2-5	NA	TRBD1	TGTGCCAGCAGCTCCCGGGACAGCTTAGGTGAGACCCAGTACTTC	CASSSRDSLGETQYF
TRBV5-1	TRBJ1-2	NA	NA	TGCGCCAGCAGCTTGGGGCAGGCAACTAACTATGGCTACACCTTC	CASSLGQATNYGYTF
TRBV2	TRBJ1-1	NA	NA	TGTGCCAGCAGGGAACAGGTCCTGAACACTGAAGCTTTCTTT	CASREQVLNTEAFF
TRBV18	TRBJ2-2	NA	TRBD2	TGTGCCAGCTCACCACGTTATAGCGGGGACACCGGGGAGCTGTTTTTT	CASSPRYSGDTGELFF
TRBV19	TRBJ2-5	NA	TRBD1	TGTGCCAGTAGTATCCGAGGAGGACAGGGAAAAGAGACCCAGTACTTC	CASSIRGGQGKETQYF
TRBV6-1	TRBJ2-2	NA	NA	TGTGCCAGCAGTGTAGGGGACACCCCCACCGGGGAGCTGTTTTTT	CASSVGDTPTGELFF
TRBV7-7	TRBJ2-1	NA	TRBD1	TGTGCCAGCAGCCAATTTATCGCGGGACAGGGTAACAGTGAGCAGTTCTTC	CASSQFIAGQGNSEQFF
TRBV9	TRBJ2-7	NA	NA	TGTGCCAGCAGCCCAGGGGACTACGAGCAGTACTTC	CASSPGDYEQYF
TRBV19	TRBJ1-2	NA	TRBD1	TGTGCCAGTAGTATTCCGGACAGGGTGGGATACACCTTC	CASSIPDRVGYTF
TRBV5-4	TRBJ2-3	once	NA	TGTGCCAGCAGCTTGGGGCAGGGGCGAGGAGATACGCAGTATTTT	CASSLGQGRGDTQYF
TRBV30	TRBJ1-1	few	NA	TGTGCCTGGAGGTGGGAGGGGAGGTTCGGAGCTTTCTTT	CAWRWEGRFGAFF
TRBV5-1	TRBJ1-3	NA	NA	TGCGCCAGCAGCTTGTCGAGCTCTGGAAACACCATATATTTT	CASSLSSSGNTIYF
TRBV14	TRBJ2-4	NA	TRBD1	TGTGCCAGCAGCCCGGGACAGGGCCGGGGAAACATTCAGTACTTC	CASSPGQGRGNIQYF
TRBV7-3	TRBJ2-2	NA	NA	TGTGCCAGCAGCTTAGCTAGTTTGACCGGGGAGCTGTTTTTT	CASSLASLTGELFF
TRBV6-5	TRBJ1-2	NA	NA	TGTGCCAGCAGTTACTCACCGGGAGAGAGCGGCTACACCTTC	CASSYSPGESGYTF
TRBV13	TRBJ1-4	NA	TRBD1	TGTGCCAGCAGCCGCGGACAGGCAGCTCATAATGAAAAACTGTTTTTT	CASSRGQAAHNEKLFF
TRBV27	TRBJ2-3	NA	NA	TGTGCCAGCCGCTTGGGGCTCACAGATACGCAGTATTTT	CASRLGLTDTQYF
TRBV28	TRBJ1-2	NA	NA	TGTGCCAGCAGTTCCGGGGATTATGGCTACACCTTC	CASSSGDYGYTF
TRBV5-5	TRBJ2-7	NA	TRBD1	TGTGCCAGCAGCTTGCCCGGGACAGGGGTCTACGAGCAGTACTTC	CASSLPGTGVYEQYF
TRBV5-1	TRBJ1-2	NA	NA	TGCGCCAGCACTGAACAGGGTCCCGGCTATGGCTACACCTTC	CASTEQGPGYGYTF